Each of the 32 T cell receptor beta chains below was sequenced from the same sample in a study of T cells in lung cancer brain metastases. The assay was immunoSEQ multiplex PCR, and TCRdb's table has in-frame clones only and misses some. The repertoire holds roughly 5,500 clones, with more than 85% as singletons. Sequencing was carried out using tumor tissue from the primary lung tumor. Every receptor here comes from a man in his sixties or seventies with non-small cell lung cancer.

This sequence joins TRBV20-1 and TRBJ1-2, with a possible D match to TRBD1 (5 bases). V was clipped by 4 bases and J by 6 bases, with 6 bases between them. The CDR3 loop spans 10 amino acids. The germline V gene encodes CDR1 DFQATT and CDR2 SNEGSKA (reference sequence). The CDR3, as DNA: TGCAGTGCTACGACAGATGGCTACACCTTC. Its translation is CSATTDGYTF.

This clone has just a few counts. The chain uses TRBV10-2 and TRBJ2-3, with D unresolved. V was trimmed by 0 bases and J by 4 bases, leaving 11 bases between them. From germline, CDR1 is WSHSY and CDR2 SAAADI. The CDR3 consists of 15 residues. CDR3 coding DNA: TGCGCCAGCAGTGAGTCGAGTAGGTCATCAGATACGCAGTATTTT. It codes for CASSESSRSSDTQYF.

This chain joins TRBV5-6 and TRBJ2-5, with a weak D call TRBD1 (5 bases). Germline V gene lookup returns CDR1 SGHDT and CDR2 YYEEEE. CDR3 length equals 13 residues. V was cut by 5 bases and J by 0 bases, with 8 bases left in between. The CDR3 sequence is CASRDKYQETQYF. The DNA of the CDR3 is TGTGCCAGCAGGGACAAGTACCAAGAGACCCAGTACTTC.

The chain has TRBV6-5 and TRBJ1-1; D uncertain. V lost 5 bases and J lost 1, with 8 bases in between. Germline-derived CDR1 and CDR2 are MNHEY and SVGAGI. This CDR3 spans 13 amino acids. The DNA of the CDR3 is TGTGCCAGCAGTGTCGCCCCGAACACTGAAGCTTTCTTT. It specifies CASSVAPNTEAFF.

This chain joins TRBV5-1 and TRBJ2-1; unclear D gene. V dropped 2 bases and J dropped 4 bases, with 10 bases sitting between them. From germline, CDR1 is SGHRS and CDR2 YFSETQ. The CDR3 length is 14 residues. Here the CDR3 DNA reads TGCGCCAGCAGCTTACGTGACGGATACAATGAGCAGTTCTTC. It yields the protein CASSLRDGYNEQFF.

The V gene is TRBV30, the J gene TRBJ2-2, with D tentatively TRBD2 (6 bases). Germline CDR1 is GTSNPN and CDR2 is SVGIG (reference sequence). V shed 3 bases and J shed 7 bases, with 12 bases lying between them. This CDR3 spans 13 amino acids. The CDR3 region is CAWRGTHDGELFF. The CDR3 bases are TGTGCCTGGAGAGGGACTCACGACGGGGAGCTGTTTTTT.

The chain is built from TRBV19 and TRBJ1-1, with a possible D match to TRBD1 (6 bases). Germline CDR1 and CDR2: LNHDA and SQIVND (reference sequence). V shed 3 bases and J shed 1 base, with 15 bases lying between them. CDR3 length equals 16 residues. The CDR3 is CASSISFDRKNTEAFF. CDR3 sequence (DNA): TGTGCCAGTAGTATTAGTTTCGACAGGAAGAACACTGAAGCTTTCTTT.

The J gene is TRBJ1-3, the V gene TRBV29-1; D uncertain. V dropped 1 base and J dropped 3 bases, with 7 bases sitting between them. Germline CDR1 SQVTM, CDR2 ANQGSEA. There are 13 residues in the CDR3. CDR3 nucleotide sequence: TGCAGCGTTGAAGTCCGCAGTGGAAACACCATATATTTT. Its protein is CSVEVRSGNTIYF.

This rearrangement joins TRBV6-6 to TRBJ1-1; D is unresolved. This CDR3 spans 13 amino acids. The V end was cut by 3 bases, the J end by 1 base, with 6 bases between. Germline values: CDR1 MNHNY, CDR2 SVGAGI (reference sequence). The CDR3 protein is CASSYIGNTEAFF. The CDR3 coding sequence is TGTGCCAGCAGTTATATCGGGAACACTGAAGCTTTCTTT.

V and J are TRBV30 and TRBJ1-6, with TRBD1 as a possible D gene (5 bases). Germline CDR1 and CDR2: GTSNPN and SVGIG (reference sequence). The CDR3 length is 13 residues. Trimming took off 5 bases at V and 11 bases at J, with 16 bases between the two ends. The CDR3 spells CAWLPTWGAPLHF. The CDR3, as DNA: TGTGCCTGGCTCCCAACATGGGGCGCACCCCTCCACTTT.

The CDR3 coding sequence is TGTGCCAGTAGTATAATAATGAACACTGAAGCTTTCTTT. Protein product: CASSIIMNTEAFF. This chain joins TRBV19 and TRBJ1-1; D uncertain. This CDR3 region has 13 residues. Trimming left V 2 bases short and J 0 bases short, with 4 bases between. Germline CDR1 and CDR2: LNHDA and SQIVND (reference sequence).

Only one count was recorded for this clone. The rearrangement links TRBV6-6 to TRBJ1-5; maybe TRBD1 (6 bases). Looked up from germline, CDR1 is MNHNY and CDR2 is SVGAGI (reference sequence). V dropped 8 bases and J dropped 6 bases, with 14 bases sitting between them. The CDR3 sequence is 13 residues long. The CDR3, as DNA: TGTGCCAGCGGAACAGGGTTAGGTCAGCCCCAGCATTTT. Its translation is CASGTGLGQPQHF.

The chain carries TRBV30 and TRBJ1-5, with TRBD1 identical over 9 bases. Germline values: CDR1 GTSNPN, CDR2 SVGIG (reference sequence). The trim removed 3 bases at V and 4 bases at J, leaving 7 bases unmatched. The CDR3 runs 15 residues. Here the CDR3 reads CAWSRRDRDNQPQHF. CDR3 coding DNA: TGTGCCTGGAGCCGCCGGGACAGGGATAATCAGCCCCAGCATTTT.

The chain links TRBV23-1 to TRBJ2-1; D is perhaps TRBD1 (5 bases). TRBV23-1 qualifies as an ORF whose function is uncertain. Trimming cost V 0 bases and J 6 bases, with 18 bases left between them. The CDR3 totals 17 residues. CDR3 bases: TGCGCCAGCAGTCAATCACCTCTGGGGCTAGGAGTCAATGAGCAGTTCTTC. This encodes CASSQSPLGLGVNEQFF.

The chain joins TRBV30 to TRBJ1-5, with 8 bases identical to TRBD1. Trimming at V came to 3 bases and at J to 2 bases, leaving 3 bases not matched to a gene. Looked up from germline, CDR1 is GTSNPN and CDR2 is SVGIG (reference sequence). There are 14 residues in the CDR3. The CDR3 nucleotides read TGTGCCTGGAGCCTGACAGGGGGCAATCAGCCCCAGCATTTT. This sequence encodes CAWSLTGGNQPQHF.

This chain uses TRBV19 with TRBJ2-1, with D possibly matching TRBD1 (5 bases). Looked up from germline, CDR1 is LNHDA and CDR2 is SQIVND (reference sequence). This CDR3 is 15 amino acids long. V lost 4 bases and J lost 0, with 10 bases in between. The CDR3 sequence: CASSTGKSSYNEQFF. The CDR3 region has the DNA TGTGCCAGTAGTACAGGGAAAAGCTCCTACAATGAGCAGTTCTTC.

The sample holds a few counts of this clone. The chain combines TRBV29-1 with TRBJ1-2; D remains ambiguous. CDR3 length equals 11 residues. From germline, CDR1 is SQVTM and CDR2 ANQGSEA. V dropped 7 bases and J dropped 4 bases, with 10 bases sitting between them. In DNA, the CDR3 is TGCAGCGCTGGACTAAGCTATGGCTACACCTTC. Its protein product is CSAGLSYGYTF.

This chain uses TRBV5-8 with TRBJ1-2, with D hard to call. This CDR3 has 14 residues. Trimming shortened V by 3 bases and J by 1 base, and 10 bases separated the two germline ends. CDR1 SGHTS and CDR2 YDEGEE come from the germline V gene. The CDR3 region has the DNA TGTGCCAGCAGCTCAACAGTGCTTAACTATGGCTACACCTTC. This gives the protein CASSSTVLNYGYTF.

This chain uses TRBV2 with TRBJ1-2; possible D gene TRBD1, 6 bases. Between the trimmed V and J ends, which lost 2 bases and 0 bases, there was a span of 16 bases. The CDR3 totals 17 residues. The germline V gene encodes CDR1 SNHLY and CDR2 FYNNEI. The CDR3 region has the DNA TGTGCCAGCAGTGAATGGAAGGGACACCTTGCTAACTATGGCTACACCTTC. Its translation is CASSEWKGHLANYGYTF.

V usage is TRBV30 and J usage is TRBJ1-3, with D possibly TRBD1 on 5 matching bases. The V gene's germline CDR1 is GTSNPN and CDR2 SVGIG (reference sequence). Trimming pared 6 bases from V and 7 bases from J, leaving 13 bases between. The CDR3 length is 12 residues. For the CDR3, the DNA is TGTGCCTGCATCCATCGGGGGAACACCATATATTTT. Its translation: CACIHRGNTIYF.

This chain uses TRBV12-5 with TRBJ1-2, with D uncertain. Per germline, CDR1 LGHNT and CDR2 FRNRAP. The CDR3 spans 13 residues. Between the trimmed V and J ends, which lost 7 bases and 0 bases, there was a span of 9 bases. The CDR3 here is CASDGYANYGYTF. CDR3 nucleotide sequence: TGTGCTAGTGATGGGTACGCTAACTATGGCTACACCTTC.

The gene calls are TRBV5-1 and TRBJ1-1; 9 bases are a match to TRBD1. CDR3 size: 18 residues. The germline CDR1 and CDR2 sequences are SGHRS and YFSETQ. V was clipped by 4 bases and J by 3 bases; unmatched bases: 16. The CDR3 here is CASSQWTGVEWEDTEAFF. CDR3 DNA: TGCGCCAGCAGCCAATGGACAGGGGTGGAATGGGAGGACACTGAAGCTTTCTTT. Full variable domain (outside the CDR3, taken from reference TRBV5-1 and TRBJ1-1): KAGVTQTPRYLIKTRGQQVTLSCSPISGHRSVSWYQQTPGQGLQFLFEYFSETQRNKGNFPGRFSGRQFSNSRSEMNVSTLELGDSALYLCASSQWTGVEWEDTEAFFGQGTRLTVV.

The rearrangement links TRBV5-4 to TRBJ2-7; TRBD1 aligns across 9 bases. CDR3 length equals 14 residues. CDR1 and CDR2 (germline): SGHNT, YYREEE (reference sequence). J was trimmed by 0 bases and V by 4 bases; bases with no gene match: 2. CDR3 amino acids: CASSPGQGSYEQYF. The CDR3 nucleotides are TGTGCCAGCAGCCCGGGACAGGGCTCCTACGAGCAGTACTTC.

The J gene is TRBJ1-5, the V gene TRBV4-1; D unresolved. Germline-derived CDR1 and CDR2 are MGHRA and YSYEKL. The germline V and J ends were trimmed by 1 base and 0 bases, with 13 bases remaining between them. The CDR3 runs 17 residues. In DNA form, the CDR3 reads TGCGCCAGCAGCCAAGGGATGAGCACCGATAGCAATCAGCCCCAGCATTTT. This codes for CASSQGMSTDSNQPQHF.

The rearrangement uses TRBV19 and TRBJ1-2, with TRBD1 as a possible D gene (5 bases). The length of the CDR3 is 14 residues. Trimming shortened V by 1 base and J by 1 base, and 7 bases separated the two germline ends. The germline gives CDR1 LNHDA, CDR2 SQIVND (reference sequence). CDR3 coding DNA: TGTGCCAGTAGTATAGTGACAGTTAACTATGGCTACACCTTC. It yields the protein CASSIVTVNYGYTF. Full variable domain (missing parts from reference TRBV19 and TRBJ1-2): DGGITQSPKYLFRKEGQNVTLSCEQNLNHDAMYWYRQDPGQGLRLIYYSQIVNDFQKGDIAEGYSVSREKKESFPLTVTSAQKNPTAFYLCASSIVTVNYGYTFGSGTRLTVV.

This clone was found once. This chain connects TRBV18 to TRBJ2-3; a weak D match, TRBD1 (6 bases). Trimming pared 1 base from V and 0 bases from J, leaving 8 bases between. CDR1 and CDR2 from the germline V gene are KGHSH and LQKENI. The CDR3 has 15 residues. The DNA of the CDR3 is TGTGCCAGCTCACCACTCGGACAGAGCACAGATACGCAGTATTTT. Translated, it gives CASSPLGQSTDTQYF.

The chain uses TRBV11-3 and TRBJ2-7, with 7 bases identical to TRBD1. The CDR3 is 13 amino acids. Trimming at V came to 3 bases and at J to 3 bases, leaving 2 bases not matched to a gene. Looked up from germline, CDR1 is SGHNT and CDR2 is YENEEA. The CDR3 DNA reads TGTGCCAGCAGCTTTCGACAGGGCTACGAGCAGTACTTC. This encodes CASSFRQGYEQYF.

The chain carries TRBV5-1 and TRBJ2-1; possible D gene TRBD2, 5 bases. Trimming removed 4 bases at V and 0 bases at J, with 14 bases between. Germline assignment: CDR1 SGHRS and CDR2 YFSETQ. CDR3 length: 16 amino acids. CDR3 residues: CASSPGLPSSYNEQFF. In nucleotides, the CDR3 is TGCGCCAGCAGCCCCGGACTCCCAAGCTCCTACAATGAGCAGTTCTTC.

V gene TRBV25-1 combines with J gene TRBJ2-7; unclear D gene. CDR3 length: 11 amino acids. The germline CDR1 and CDR2 sequences are MGHDK and SYGVNS. V shed 4 bases and J shed 4 bases, with 5 bases lying between them. CDR3 protein: CASSALYEQYF. The CDR3 DNA reads TGTGCCAGCAGTGCCCTATACGAGCAGTACTTC.

This clone was counted a few times. The rearrangement joins TRBV7-9 to TRBJ1-2; maybe TRBD1 (5 bases). Germline CDR1 SEHNR, CDR2 FQNEAQ (reference sequence). The V end was cut by 6 bases, the J end by 0 bases, with 14 bases between. The CDR3 length is 15 residues. The CDR3, as DNA: TGTGCCAGCAGAGGGGAGGGGCTGTCTAACTATGGCTACACCTTC. It encodes CASRGEGLSNYGYTF.

The chain carries TRBV6-1 and TRBJ1-5, with D unresolved. Germline assignment: CDR1 MNHNS and CDR2 SASEGT. The V and J ends lost 6 bases and 3 bases respectively, with 15 bases between them. The CDR3 loop spans 15 amino acids. The CDR3 loop reads CASRITRGINQPQHF. CDR3 coding DNA: TGTGCCAGCAGAATAACAAGAGGAATCAATCAGCCCCAGCATTTT.

For this clone: This sample also contains other DNA sequences that code for the same CDR3. The V gene is TRBV7-2, the J gene TRBJ1-2, with D perhaps matching TRBD1 (5 bases). Germline CDR1 SGHTA, CDR2 FQGNSA. CDR3 length: 15 residues. V shed 1 base and J shed 0 bases, with 9 bases lying between them. The CDR3 nucleotides read TGTGCCAGCAGCTTAGTTGCAGGGACTAACTATGGCTACACCTTC. As protein: CASSLVAGTNYGYTF.